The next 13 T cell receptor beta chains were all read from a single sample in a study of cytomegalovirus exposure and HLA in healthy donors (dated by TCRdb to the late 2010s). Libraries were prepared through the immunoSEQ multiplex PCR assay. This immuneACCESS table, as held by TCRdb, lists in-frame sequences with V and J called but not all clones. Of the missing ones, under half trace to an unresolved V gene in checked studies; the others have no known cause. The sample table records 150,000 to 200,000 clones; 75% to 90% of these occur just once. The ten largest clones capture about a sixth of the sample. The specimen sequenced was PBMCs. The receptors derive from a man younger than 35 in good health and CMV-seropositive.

CDR3 residues: CASSHGTGIEDEQFF. The CDR3 nucleotides read TGTGCCAGCAGTCACGGGACAGGGATTGAAGATGAGCAGTTCTTC. This chain connects TRBV6-1 to TRBJ2-1, with 9 bases matching TRBD1. From germline, CDR1 is MNHNS and CDR2 SASEGT. There are 15 residues in the CDR3. J lost 8 bases, V lost 5 bases, and 10 bases had no gene match.

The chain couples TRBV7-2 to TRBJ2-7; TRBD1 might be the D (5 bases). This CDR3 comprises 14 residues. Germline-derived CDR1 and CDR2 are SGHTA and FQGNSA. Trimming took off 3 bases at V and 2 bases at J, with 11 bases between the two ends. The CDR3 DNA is TGTGCCAGCAGCTTGTGGGGCCAAACCTACGAGCAGTACTTC. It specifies CASSLWGQTYEQYF.

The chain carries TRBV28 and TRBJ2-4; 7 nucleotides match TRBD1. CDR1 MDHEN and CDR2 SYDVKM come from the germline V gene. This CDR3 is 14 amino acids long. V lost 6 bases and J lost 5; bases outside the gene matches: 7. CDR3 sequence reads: CASSLRQGQNIQYF. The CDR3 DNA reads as TGTGCCAGCAGCCTACGACAGGGCCAAAACATTCAGTACTTC.

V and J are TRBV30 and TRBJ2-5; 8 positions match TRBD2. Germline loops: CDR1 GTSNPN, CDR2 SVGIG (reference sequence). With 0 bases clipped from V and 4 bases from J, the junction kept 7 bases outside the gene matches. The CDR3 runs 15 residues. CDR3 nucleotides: TGTGCCTGGAGTGTTATCGGGGGGGGCCTAGAGACCCAGTACTTC. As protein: CAWSVIGGGLETQYF.

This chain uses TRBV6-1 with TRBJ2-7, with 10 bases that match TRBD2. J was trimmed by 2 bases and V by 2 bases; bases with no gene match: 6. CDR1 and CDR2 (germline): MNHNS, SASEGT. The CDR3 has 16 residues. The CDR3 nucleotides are TGTGCCAGCAGTGAAAACGCTAGCGGGAGCACCTACGAGCAGTACTTC. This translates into CASSENASGSTYEQYF.

CDR3 bases: TGCGCCAGCAGCTTACAGCCCCCCTACAATGAGCAGTTCTTC. Translating gives CASSLQPPYNEQFF. This sequence joins TRBV5-1 and TRBJ2-1; D not resolved. Germline lookup yields CDR1 SGHRS and CDR2 YFSETQ. Trimming took off 2 bases at V and 2 bases at J, with 8 bases between the two ends. The CDR3 has 14 residues.

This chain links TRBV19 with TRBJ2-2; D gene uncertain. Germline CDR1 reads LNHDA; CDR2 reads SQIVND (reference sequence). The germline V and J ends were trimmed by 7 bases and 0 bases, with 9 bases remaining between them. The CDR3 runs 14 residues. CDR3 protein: CASIKSANTGELFF. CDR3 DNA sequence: TGTGCCAGTATTAAGAGCGCGAACACCGGGGAGCTGTTTTTT.

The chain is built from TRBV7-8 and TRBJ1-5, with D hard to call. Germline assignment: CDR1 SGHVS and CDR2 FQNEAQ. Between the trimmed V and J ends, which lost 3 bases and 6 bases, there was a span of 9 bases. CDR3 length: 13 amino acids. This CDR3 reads CASSLSRGQPQHF. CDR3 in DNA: TGTGCCAGCAGCTTGTCTCGAGGTCAGCCCCAGCATTTT.

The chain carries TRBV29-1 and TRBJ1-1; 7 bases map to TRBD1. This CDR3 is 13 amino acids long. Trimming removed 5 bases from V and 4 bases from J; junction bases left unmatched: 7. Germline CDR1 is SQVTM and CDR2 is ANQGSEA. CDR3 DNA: TGCAGCGTTCGGGACAGTACCATCACTGAAGCTTTCTTT. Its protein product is CSVRDSTITEAFF.

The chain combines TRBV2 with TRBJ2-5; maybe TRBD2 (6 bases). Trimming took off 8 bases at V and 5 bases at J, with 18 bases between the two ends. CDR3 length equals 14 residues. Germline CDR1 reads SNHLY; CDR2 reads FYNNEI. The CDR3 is CASFRDPGGETQYF. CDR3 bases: TGTGCCAGCTTCCGGGATCCCGGAGGGGAGACCCAGTACTTC.

Here the CDR3 reads CASRTDQGTQYF. CDR3 coding DNA: TGTGCCAGCAGGACGGATCAGGGGACCCAGTACTTC. The rearrangement links TRBV28 to TRBJ2-5, with TRBD1 as a possible D gene (5 bases). Deletions cut 6 bases from V and 7 bases from J, with 12 bases between. Germline V CDR1 and CDR2: MDHEN, SYDVKM. The CDR3 runs 12 residues.

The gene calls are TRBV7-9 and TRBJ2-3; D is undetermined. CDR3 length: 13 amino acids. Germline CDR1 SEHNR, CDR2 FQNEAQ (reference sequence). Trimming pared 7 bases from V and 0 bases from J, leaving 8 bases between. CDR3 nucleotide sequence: TGTGCCAGCACCGTGGCTAGCACAGATACGCAGTATTTT. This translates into CASTVASTDTQYF.

The CDR3 is CASREGTGGGYTF. CDR3 DNA sequence: TGTGCCAGCAGGGAAGGGACAGGGGGCGGCTACACCTTC. The V gene is TRBV28, the J gene TRBJ1-2; 12 positions match TRBD1. Losses at the gene ends were 6 bases for V and 8 bases for J; bases not matched to a gene: 4. CDR3 length: 13 amino acids. CDR1 and CDR2 (germline): MDHEN, SYDVKM.